This T cell receptor beta chain was observed in a study of T cell repertoires in aging, cancer and after chemotherapy. Study in general: Pre- and post-chemotherapy samples were paired from glioblastoma patients treated with temozolomide-based therapy.

The template was genomic DNA from peripheral blood, not RNA. The sample holds a few counts of this clonotype. The ends were cut back, 0 bases at V and 15 bases at J, with 24 bases in the middle. The germline V gene has CDR1 SGHRS and CDR2 YFSETQ. CDR3 size: 16 residues. TRB rearrangements spanning V, D and J were amplified using mixed TRB-A/B primers. TCRdb redid the calling of the multiplex PCR reads with MiXCR, one entry per CDR3 protein. The sample includes about 2,000 distinct CDR3 sequences, around 20% of them seen just once. The chain employs TRBV5-1 and TRBJ2-2; possible D gene TRBD1, 5 bases. Sequencing used blood. The sequence derives from a human donor with a solid tumor. The CDR3 DNA reads TGCGCCAGCAGCTTGGCAAATACAGGCCCCAAGGGGCGGATGTTTTTT. This translates into CASSLANTGPKGRMFF.